This TCR beta chain was profiled in a study of PD-1 blockade in classical Hodgkin lymphoma. Study summary: The patients were dosed with nivolumab 3 mg/kg, infused intravenously every 2 weeks.

As to time point: cycle 4 day 1 (C4D1), after less than seven weeks of nivolumab. Every patient experienced relapse after autologous stem cell transplantation, and brentuximab vedotin exposure varied. As concerns this clone: The antigen remains undetermined. The junction departs from the called germline gene at one end, perhaps through a read error.

Repertoires were generated with immunoSEQ multiplex PCR, while TCRdb's copy carries only in-frame clones and drops some. This table holds 7,300 or so clones, 82% found once. Study findings and constraints: Complete responders possessed baseline diversity comparable to newly diagnosed patients. Newly diagnosed patients were said to have less baseline TCR diversity than healthy donors did.

This TCR was recovered from a human donor with classical Hodgkin lymphoma. The input for sequencing was peripheral blood mononuclear cells (PBMCs), taken before the fourth cycle of nivolumab.

The CDR3 DNA is TGTGCCAGCAGCTTAGCGGTAGGAAACTTTGGCTACACCTTC. Encoded protein: CASSLAVGNFGYTF. The chain recombines TRBV7-2 with TRBJ1-2; D is ambiguous. This CDR3 spans 14 amino acids. Germline CDR1 SGHTA, CDR2 FQGNSA. Full variable domain (rest looked up from reference TRBV7-2 and TRBJ1-2): GAGVSQSPSNKVTEKGKDVELRCDPISGHTALYWYRQSLGQGLEFLIYFQGNSAPDKSGLPSDRFSAERTGGSVSTLTIQRTQQEDSAVYLCASSLAVGNFGYTFGSGTRLTVV.